A selection of T cell receptor beta chains follows, all from one sample in a study of patients and donors after allogeneic stem cell transplantation. TCRdb called the RT-PCR reads again in MiXCR, with one record for every CDR3 protein. The sample records some 880,000 distinct CDR3 sequences, more than 15% being singletons. Sequencing was carried out using blood, either unsorted or a sorted T cell fraction (not recorded which). The receptors were gathered from a human donor who was either an allogeneic HSCT recipient or a stem cell or donor lymphocyte infusion donor (not recorded which). It is not recorded whose cells these are; they may come from a transplant donor. Both conserved end residues are part of each CDR3. Fields, in order: clone size, V gene, CDR3 protein. The size field is filled for only some rows; it gives once, few, many or a size class.

clone_size: many
v_call: TRBV14
cdr3_aa: CASSHRGPNTEAFF

clone_size: NA
v_call: TRBV20-1
cdr3_aa: CSAPPRGLYGYTF

clone_size: many
v_call: TRBV6-5
cdr3_aa: CASSSGDSAGSGANVLTF

clone_size: many
v_call: TRBV12-3/TRBV12-4
cdr3_aa: CASSFMRYGRGGGEAFF

clone_size: many
v_call: TRBV12-3/TRBV12-4
cdr3_aa: CASSQYRGLGNTEAFF

clone_size: few
v_call: TRBV5-1
cdr3_aa: CASSLVSIGPSYNEQFF

clone_size: NA
v_call: TRBV18
cdr3_aa: CASSPEGTSGSDEQFF

clone_size: many
v_call: TRBV24-1
cdr3_aa: CATSGGGTYNEQFF

clone_size: NA
v_call: TRBV12-3/TRBV12-4
cdr3_aa: CASSLRWGQGNPTESF

clone_size: NA
v_call: TRBV2
cdr3_aa: CASSSYRGRETQYF

clone_size: NA
v_call: TRBV20-1
cdr3_aa: CSAQQGADEKLFF

clone_size: few
v_call: TRBV2
cdr3_aa: CASRRDNKGGTEAFF

clone_size: few
v_call: TRBV7-2
cdr3_aa: CASSLRPGQGPGELFF

clone_size: NA
v_call: TRBV7-6
cdr3_aa: CASSFSAGGPHNEQFF

clone_size: few
v_call: TRBV12-3/TRBV12-4
cdr3_aa: CASSSRTGGTEQYF

clone_size: many
v_call: TRBV12-3/TRBV12-4
cdr3_aa: CASSPRTSSYNEQFF

clone_size: few
v_call: TRBV20-1
cdr3_aa: CSARGGGGGATFLDTQYF

clone_size: NA
v_call: TRBV5-1
cdr3_aa: CASSLDRVTSGYTF

clone_size: few
v_call: TRBV10-3
cdr3_aa: CAITYEAFF

clone_size: few
v_call: TRBV5-6
cdr3_aa: CASSVPGEQFF

clone_size: NA
v_call: TRBV4-2
cdr3_aa: CASSASGTPPGETQYF

clone_size: NA
v_call: TRBV3-1
cdr3_aa: CASSQEPPGQGMRGANVLTF

clone_size: few
v_call: TRBV6-6
cdr3_aa: CASSYGPRGEQYF

clone_size: NA
v_call: TRBV6-1
cdr3_aa: CASSVTGSDEQYF

clone_size: NA
v_call: TRBV29-1
cdr3_aa: CSVTGQDSEAFF

clone_size: NA
v_call: TRBV6-5
cdr3_aa: CASSYSMIPPFTAQHF

clone_size: NA
v_call: TRBV9
cdr3_aa: CASSVSGGGQPQHF

clone_size: NA
v_call: TRBV20-1
cdr3_aa: CSARDTRRSYNEQFF

clone_size: once
v_call: TRBV29-1
cdr3_aa: CRGQVETEAFF

clone_size: NA
v_call: TRBV3-1
cdr3_aa: CASSQVFLAGVADTQYF

clone_size: NA
v_call: TRBV4-3
cdr3_aa: CASSSFLEGYTEAFF

clone_size: NA
v_call: TRBV20-1
cdr3_aa: CSASDQGNEQFF

clone_size: NA
v_call: TRBV20-1
cdr3_aa: CSARDVVAGPYEQYF